The clone carrying this T cell receptor (beta chain) was picked up a small number of times. Its target is not known. The CDR3 has 14 amino acids. CDR1 MNHNS and CDR2 SASEGT come from the germline V gene. Trimming took 0 bases from V and 4 from J, leaving 9 bases between them. This sample is drawn from a study of identical twins. A single record per CDR3 protein comes from TCRdb applying MiXCR to the 5' RACE reads. The sample lists 650,000 to 750,000 distinct CDR3 sequences; 21% were seen once. Findings and caveats of the study: With abundant cord blood beta clonotypes, insertions were fewer; memory repertoires showed no such pattern. For monozygotic twins, models underestimated out-of-frame TCR alpha sharing.

This sample was also put to use in a study of T cells expressing NK-cell markers. From that second work: For a few donors, these clonotypes were likewise the leading ones in the CD3+CD56-NKG2C+ fraction.

This chain connects TRBV6-1 to TRBJ1-2; D gene uncertain. This TCR derives from a woman younger than 35 in good health. The sequencing input was PBMCs. The CDR3 protein is CASSEAPVPYGYTF. The DNA for the CDR3 is TGTGCCAGCAGTGAAGCGCCAGTCCCCTATGGCTACACCTTC.